Following are 31 T cell receptor beta chains from one sample sequenced in a study of OX40 agonist ivuxolimab in advanced cancers. The data were produced by immunoSEQ multiplex PCR, yet TCRdb's version contains in-frame clones alone and is incomplete. The data contain tens of thousands of clones, around 83% of them singletons. The sample was CD4+ or CD8+ T cells sorted from blood, taken in a trial of the OX40 agonist ivuxolimab. The receptors were sampled from an adult with an advanced solid tumor such as melanoma, head and neck, liver or kidney cancer.

The rearrangement links TRBV5-1 to TRBJ1-2, with TRBD1 identical over 7 bases. Germline CDR1 and CDR2: SGHRS and YFSETQ. V trimming: 6 bases; J trimming: 8 bases; junction bases outside the gene matches: 16. This CDR3 spans 15 amino acids. CDR3 sequence: CASTLGTGATWGYTF. CDR3 bases: TGCGCCAGCACCCTTGGTACAGGGGCTACGTGGGGCTACACCTTC.

V and J are TRBV18 and TRBJ2-5; D is possibly TRBD2 (5 bases). The germline CDR1 and CDR2 sequences are KGHSH and LQKENI. The CDR3 loop spans 14 amino acids. The germline V and J ends were trimmed by 2 bases and 5 bases, with 12 bases remaining between them. The CDR3 loop is CASSPEGAPETQYF. The CDR3 DNA reads TGTGCCAGCTCACCAGAGGGAGCTCCGGAGACCCAGTACTTC.

Only a few counts were recorded for this clone. The chain recombines TRBV2 with TRBJ2-7; D possibly uses TRBD1 or TRBD2 (5 bases each). Germline V CDR1 and CDR2: SNHLY, FYNNEI. The CDR3 sequence is 13 residues long. The germline V and J ends were trimmed by 6 bases and 7 bases, with 16 bases remaining between them. CDR3 in DNA: TGTGCCAGCAGAGGGGAGCTCCAGAGGGAGCAGTACTTC. Amino acid sequence: CASRGELQREQYF.

The chain links TRBV7-8 to TRBJ2-1; TRBD1 or TRBD2 may be the D gene (5 bases each). V lost 1 base, J lost 10 bases, and 17 bases lay in between. This CDR3 is built from 15 residues. The germline gives CDR1 SGHVS, CDR2 FQNEAQ. CDR3 protein: CASSLGIGASPEQFF. The CDR3 coding sequence is TGTGCCAGCAGCTTAGGAATCGGGGCCTCCCCCGAGCAGTTCTTC.

The rearrangement uses TRBV19 and TRBJ2-5; 8 positions match TRBD1. The CDR3 spans 13 residues. Per the germline V gene, CDR1 is LNHDA and CDR2 is SQIVND (reference sequence). V lost 3 bases to trimming and J lost 5 bases; unmatched junction nucleotides: 2. The CDR3 region has the DNA TGTGCCAGTAGTATGACAGGGGTTGAGACCCAGTACTTC. Protein product: CASSMTGVETQYF. The entire variable domain, with the rest obtained from reference TRBV19 and TRBJ2-5, is as follows: DGGITQSPKYLFRKEGQNVTLSCEQNLNHDAMYWYRQDPGQGLRLIYYSQIVNDFQKGDIAEGYSVSREKKESFPLTVTSAQKNPTAFYLCASSMTGVETQYFGPGTRLLVL.

This chain links TRBV11-2 with TRBJ1-1; 7 bases are a match to TRBD1. Trimming cost V 6 bases and J 4 bases; bases outside gene matches: 5. The CDR3 loop spans 13 amino acids. Germline CDR1 reads SGHAT; CDR2 reads FQNNGV. CDR3 in DNA: TGTGCCAGCAGGAGAGGACAGGCCACTGAAGCTTTCTTT. Protein product: CASRRGQATEAFF. Based on the CDR3 plus reference TRBV11-2 and TRBJ1-1, the full variable domain is EAGVAQSPRYKIIEKRQSVAFWCNPISGHATLYWYQQILGQGPKLLIQFQNNGVVDDSQLPKDRFSAERLKGVDSTLKIQPAKLEDSAVYLCASRRGQATEAFFGQGTRLTVV.

The CDR3 sequence: CASSIGLQGADYGYTF. The CDR3 DNA is TGCGCCAGCAGCATTGGATTACAGGGGGCAGACTATGGCTACACCTTC. This sequence joins TRBV5-1 and TRBJ1-2, with 9 bases identical to TRBD1. In germline, CDR1 is SGHRS, CDR2 YFSETQ. Losses at the gene ends were 4 bases for V and 3 bases for J; bases not matched to a gene: 10. This CDR3 spans 16 amino acids.

CDR3 in DNA: TGTGCCAGCAGCCATAGGAGGGATAGCAATCAGCCCCAGCATTTT. Encoded protein: CASSHRRDSNQPQHF. This sequence joins TRBV9 and TRBJ1-5, with D hard to call. Germline V gene lookup returns CDR1 SGDLS and CDR2 YYNGEE. CDR3 length: 15 residues. Trimming stripped 4 bases from V and 0 bases from J, with 11 bases between.

CDR3 protein: CAWSVRISADTQYF. In DNA form, the CDR3 reads TGTGCCTGGAGTGTAAGGATATCCGCAGATACGCAGTATTTT. The chain couples TRBV30 to TRBJ2-3; D unresolved. CDR3 length equals 14 residues. In germline, CDR1 is GTSNPN, CDR2 SVGIG (reference sequence). V lost 0 bases and J 4 bases, leaving 11 bases between the germline ends.

V is TRBV5-1 and J is TRBJ2-7, with 9 bases that match TRBD1. This CDR3 contains 13 residues. J was trimmed by 5 bases and V by 7 bases; bases with no gene match: 7. Germline loops: CDR1 SGHRS, CDR2 YFSETQ. The CDR3 nucleotides read TGCGCCAGCTCGGGACAGGGTTTCGACGAGCAGTACTTC. Translated: CASSGQGFDEQYF. Supplemented by reference TRBV5-1 and TRBJ2-7, the full variable domain reads KAGVTQTPRYLIKTRGQQVTLSCSPISGHRSVSWYQQTPGQGLQFLFEYFSETQRNKGNFPGRFSGRQFSNSRSEMNVSTLELGDSALYLCASSGQGFDEQYFGPGTRLTVT.

This clone was seen once. The chain recombines TRBV6-6 with TRBJ1-1, with 7 bases identical to TRBD1. J gave up 3 bases and V 3 bases, and 7 bases lay outside the gene matches. The CDR3 runs to 15 residues. Germline CDR1 and CDR2: MNHNY and SVGAGI (reference sequence). CDR3 coding DNA: TGTGCCAGCAGTTATACGGACAGGCAGGACACTGAAGCTTTCTTT. Protein sequence: CASSYTDRQDTEAFF.

The chain recombines TRBV7-3 with TRBJ2-5; the D gene is possibly TRBD1 (6 bases). Germline lookup yields CDR1 SGHTA and CDR2 FQGTGA. CDR3 length equals 13 residues. Trimming took 5 bases from V and 5 from J, leaving 12 bases between them. CDR3 loop: CASSPTGLETQYF. The CDR3 coding sequence is TGTGCCAGCAGCCCAACAGGGTTGGAGACCCAGTACTTC.

This rearrangement joins TRBV18 to TRBJ2-2; maybe TRBD1 (6 bases). V was trimmed by 6 bases and J by 2 bases, leaving 22 bases between them. The germline gives CDR1 KGHSH, CDR2 LQKENI. CDR3 size: 18 residues. The CDR3 region is CASSGDRFNLINTGELFF. CDR3 bases: TGTGCCAGCTCGGGAGACAGGTTCAACCTAATTAACACCGGGGAGCTGTTTTTT.

CDR3 DNA: TGTGCCAGTAGTATAGCTTGGGCTAGCGCGTCTGGGGCCAACGTCCTGACTTTC. It translates to CASSIAWASASGANVLTF. The chain has TRBV19 and TRBJ2-6, with D possibly matching TRBD2 (6 bases). CDR3 length: 18 amino acids. V was pared by 1 base and J by 1 base, with 14 bases between. Germline CDR1 reads LNHDA; CDR2 reads SQIVND (reference sequence).

The gene calls are TRBV2 and TRBJ1-4; perhaps TRBD1 as D (6 bases). Germline CDR1 SNHLY, CDR2 FYNNEI. Trimming cost V 5 bases and J 7 bases, with 14 bases left between them. The CDR3 totals 14 residues. This CDR3 reads CASSWTDNSEKLFF. DNA for the CDR3: TGTGCCAGCAGTTGGACAGACAATTCTGAAAAACTGTTTTTT. Filled out from reference TRBV2 and TRBJ1-4, the complete variable domain reads EPEVTQTPSHQVTQMGQEVILRCVPISNHLYFYWYRQILGQKVEFLVSFYNNEISEKSEIFDDQFSVERPDGSNFTLKIRSTKLEDSAMYFCASSWTDNSEKLFFGSGTQLSVL.

The rearrangement joins TRBV29-1 to TRBJ2-5; 9 positions agree with TRBD2. CDR3 length: 16 residues. Trimming at V came to 2 bases and at J to 5 bases, leaving 12 bases not matched to a gene. Germline lookup yields CDR1 SQVTM and CDR2 ANQGSEA. The CDR3: CSVERGGRGLIETQYF. As DNA, the CDR3 is TGCAGCGTTGAAAGGGGCGGGAGGGGTTTGATCGAGACCCAGTACTTC. The variable domain in full, with the rest retrieved from reference TRBV29-1 and TRBJ2-5, is SAVISQKPSRDICQRGTSLTIQCQVDSQVTMMFWYRQQPGQSLTLIATANQGSEATYESGFVIDKFPISRPNLTFSTLTVSNMSPEDSSIYLCSVERGGRGLIETQYFGPGTRLLVL.

V and J are TRBV7-2 and TRBJ2-7, with TRBD1 identical over 7 bases. This CDR3 is built from 18 residues. Germline CDR1 SGHTA, CDR2 FQGNSA. The ends lost 2 bases at V and 11 bases at J; junction bases unmatched: 24. CDR3: CASSLTGRRTGAIWLEYF. For the CDR3, the DNA is TGTGCCAGCAGCTTAACTGGTCGGCGTACAGGGGCTATTTGGTTGGAGTACTTC.

This sequence joins TRBV4-2 and TRBJ1-1; TRBD1 might be the D (5 bases). The CDR3 length is 14 residues. Between the trimmed V and J ends, which lost 1 base and 11 bases, there was a span of 17 bases. Germline V CDR1 and CDR2: LGHNA, YNFKEQ. This CDR3 is CASSQVRGRLRAFF. The CDR3, as DNA: TGTGCCAGCAGCCAAGTTCGGGGCAGGTTGCGGGCTTTCTTT.

The chain uses TRBV5-6 and TRBJ2-2, with D perhaps TRBD1 (8 bases). The germline V gene encodes CDR1 SGHDT and CDR2 YYEEEE. V lost 2 bases and J lost 4, with 15 bases in between. This CDR3 spans 16 amino acids. For the CDR3, the DNA is TGTGCCAGCAGCTTTCGACAGGGGAGGGCCACCGGGGAGCTGTTTTTT. Protein: CASSFRQGRATGELFF.

The V call is TRBV7-3, the J call TRBJ2-1, with D perhaps assigned TRBD1 or TRBD2 (5 bases each). Trimming removed 5 bases from V and 2 bases from J, with 13 bases in between. Looked up from germline, CDR1 is SGHTA and CDR2 is FQGTGA. The CDR3 spans 15 residues. CDR3 in DNA: TGTGCCAGCAGCCTCCGGGACGGGACCTACAATGAGCAGTTCTTC. It translates to CASSLRDGTYNEQFF.

V is TRBV14 and J is TRBJ2-5; TRBD1 agrees at 7 bases. The V and J ends lost 0 bases and 4 bases, in that order; junction bases with no gene match: 5. Per the germline V gene, CDR1 is SGHDN and CDR2 is FVKESK. The CDR3 is 15 residues long. The CDR3 region has the DNA TGTGCCAGCAGCCAAGATAAAAACAGGGGAGAGACCCAGTACTTC. Translated, it gives CASSQDKNRGETQYF.

This clone was counted a single time. The V call is TRBV14, the J call TRBJ1-3, with D possibly matching TRBD1 (5 bases). The CDR3 has 16 residues. In germline, CDR1 is SGHDN, CDR2 FVKESK. The germline V and J ends were trimmed by 0 bases and 0 bases, with 9 bases remaining between them. The chain's CDR3 is CASSQEVRASGNTIYF. DNA of the CDR3: TGTGCCAGCAGCCAAGAGGTCAGGGCCTCTGGAAACACCATATATTTT.

This chain joins TRBV2 and TRBJ1-6; D ambiguous. The CDR3 is 15 residues long. CDR1 is SNHLY, CDR2 FYNNEI, per germline. Trimming took off 5 bases at V and 7 bases at J, with 15 bases between the two ends. CDR3 sequence (DNA): TGTGCCAGCAGTTACTGGACTGTCTGGAATTCACCCCTCCACTTT. Amino acid sequence: CASSYWTVWNSPLHF.

The J gene is TRBJ2-2, the V gene TRBV9; 8 bases are a match to TRBD2. The junction had 13 bases not matched to a gene; V was cut back by 4 bases and J by 5 bases. Germline V gene sequence: CDR1 SGDLS, CDR2 YYNGEE. The CDR3 extends over 17 amino acids. The CDR3 nucleotides are TGTGCCAGCAGCCCGATAGGACTAGCCCTAAAAACCGGGGAGCTGTTTTTT. Amino acid sequence: CASSPIGLALKTGELFF.

The chain combines TRBV7-8 with TRBJ2-6; the match to TRBD1 covers 7 bases. Germline V gene data show CDR1 as SGHVS and CDR2 as FQNEAQ. J lost 2 bases, V lost 5 bases, and 3 bases had no gene match. This CDR3 has 15 amino acids. CDR3 in amino acids: CASSQGTAGANVLTF. Written as DNA, the CDR3 is TGTGCCAGCAGCCAGGGGACAGCTGGGGCCAACGTCCTGACTTTC.

This sequence joins TRBV9 and TRBJ1-2, with D unclear. The germline gives CDR1 SGDLS, CDR2 YYNGEE. CDR3 length equals 15 residues. The V end was cut by 3 bases, the J end by 8 bases, with 20 bases between. Here the CDR3 reads CASSARDLSLGGYTF. The DNA for the CDR3 is TGTGCCAGCAGCGCCCGGGATCTCTCGCTTGGAGGCTACACCTTC.

V gene TRBV12-5 combines with J gene TRBJ1-5; D is unresolved. CDR3 length equals 14 residues. Germline V CDR1 and CDR2: LGHNT, FRNRAP. The V end lost 6 bases, the J end lost 7 bases, and 16 bases lay between the germline ends. In DNA form, the CDR3 reads TGTGCTAGTGGCGCCGCAGGTCGTGGGCAGCCCCAGCATTTT. Translated: CASGAAGRGQPQHF.

This chain connects TRBV14 to TRBJ1-2; TRBD1 might be the D (5 bases). There are 14 residues in the CDR3. The V end was cut by 1 base, the J end by 4 bases, with 10 bases between. Germline V lookup: CDR1 SGHDN, CDR2 FVKESK. DNA of the CDR3: TGTGCCAGCAGCCAAGTTGGGGGTTCCTATGGCTACACCTTC. Translated: CASSQVGGSYGYTF.

The chain employs TRBV4-3 and TRBJ2-3, with D possibly matching TRBD2 (6 bases). Germline V CDR1 and CDR2: LGHNA, YSLEER. This CDR3 region has 16 residues. Trimming removed 0 bases at V and 5 bases at J, with 15 bases between. CDR3 sequence (DNA): TGCGCCAGCAGCCAAGATACCGGGACGGGGGTAGATACGCAGTATTTT. Translating gives CASSQDTGTGVDTQYF.

This clone was observed a few times. This chain uses TRBV9 with TRBJ2-2; 7 bases are shared with TRBD1. The germline V gene encodes CDR1 SGDLS and CDR2 YYNGEE. Losses at the gene ends were 4 bases for V and 4 bases for J; bases not matched to a gene: 7. The CDR3 runs 15 residues. CDR3 sequence reads: CASSPGDSFTGELFF. For the CDR3, the DNA is TGTGCCAGCAGCCCCGGGGACAGTTTCACCGGGGAGCTGTTTTTT.

The chain couples TRBV9 to TRBJ2-1; weak D call: TRBD1 (5 bases). The CDR3 is 15 residues long. The germline V gene encodes CDR1 SGDLS and CDR2 YYNGEE. Trimming cost V 0 bases and J 10 bases, with 17 bases left between them. The CDR3 DNA follows: TGTGCCAGCAGCGTAGGGTTAAGACAGCCCCCAGAGCAGTTCTTC. Translating it yields CASSVGLRQPPEQFF.